This T cell receptor (beta chain) was retrieved from a study of tissue T cells after allogeneic stem cell transplantation. Study results and caveats: Shared clones across patients were few; motif clustering revealed tissue-specific shared signatures. Anatomically similar tissues had similar TCR repertoires within each patient.

Clones were read by immunoSEQ multiplex PCR, and TCRdb kept only the in-frame ones, dropping some. Of thousands of clones detected, 40% to 60% appear once; the ten largest clones hold around two fifths. Germline assignment: CDR1 KGHTA and CDR2 FQNQQP. This CDR3 region has 16 residues. Time point of the sample: mouse harvest day 14 after allogeneic transplant. Each mouse received 10^7 T-cell-depleted marrow cells plus 10^6 splenic CD5+ T cells by tail vein. A word on this clone: Its antigen is currently unknown. Gene names and germline match the mouse. Read sequence stops 1 residue before the CDR3 end, and the germline J gene provides the missing end.

Specimen: gut tissue. V is TRBV23 and J is TRBJ2-3; the table's D gene call, TRBD2, was not cross checked with the DNA. This TCR was sampled from a female BALB/c mouse given C57BL/6 T cells with graft-versus-host disease after an allogeneic hematopoietic cell transplant. The CDR3 DNA, read in part, is TGCTCCAGCAGTCAATCGACTGGGGGGTGGGGAGAAACGCTGTAT. Its translation is CSSSQSTGGWGETLY. In full, the CDR3 reads CSSSQSTGGWGETLYF.